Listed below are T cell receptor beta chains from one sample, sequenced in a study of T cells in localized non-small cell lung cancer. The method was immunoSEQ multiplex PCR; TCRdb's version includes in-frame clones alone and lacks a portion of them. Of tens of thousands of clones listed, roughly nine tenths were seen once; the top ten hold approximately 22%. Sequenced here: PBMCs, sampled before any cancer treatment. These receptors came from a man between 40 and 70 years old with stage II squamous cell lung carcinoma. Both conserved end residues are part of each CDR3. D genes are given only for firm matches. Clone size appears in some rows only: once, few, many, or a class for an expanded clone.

cdr3_aa: CASSPPGSQLYNEQFF
cdr3_nt: TGTGCCAGCAGCCCGCCGGGCAGTCAGCTCTACAATGAGCAGTTCTTC
v_call: TRBV7-9
d_call: NA
j_call: TRBJ2-1
clone_size: NA

cdr3_aa: CASSLALNTDTQYF
cdr3_nt: TGTGCCAGCAGCTTGGCGCTAAACACAGATACGCAGTATTTT
v_call: TRBV11-2
d_call: NA
j_call: TRBJ2-3
clone_size: NA

cdr3_aa: CASSEGPSTDTQYF
cdr3_nt: TGTGCCAGCAGTGAAGGACCGAGCACAGATACGCAGTATTTT
v_call: TRBV6-1
d_call: NA
j_call: TRBJ2-3
clone_size: NA

cdr3_aa: CASSAQGDTFHYGYTF
cdr3_nt: TGTGCCAGCAGCGCACAGGGGGATACATTCCACTATGGCTACACCTTC
v_call: TRBV9
d_call: TRBD1
j_call: TRBJ1-2
clone_size: NA

cdr3_aa: CAIREWEGRANTGELFF
cdr3_nt: TGTGCAATAAGAGAGTGGGAAGGTCGCGCGAACACCGGGGAGCTGTTTTTT
v_call: TRBV28
d_call: NA
j_call: TRBJ2-2
clone_size: NA

cdr3_aa: CASTEAGAKNIQYF
cdr3_nt: TGTGCCAGCACCGAAGCAGGAGCCAAAAACATTCAGTACTTC
v_call: TRBV6-6
d_call: NA
j_call: TRBJ2-4
clone_size: NA

cdr3_aa: CASTPLGTSLETQYF
cdr3_nt: TGCGCCAGCACCCCGCTTGGAACCAGCCTAGAGACCCAGTACTTC
v_call: TRBV5-1
d_call: NA
j_call: TRBJ2-5
clone_size: NA

cdr3_aa: CASSEGAAQETQYF
cdr3_nt: TGTGCCAGCAGTGAAGGGGCAGCCCAAGAGACCCAGTACTTC
v_call: TRBV2
d_call: NA
j_call: TRBJ2-5
clone_size: NA

cdr3_aa: CASSLGQKVPEAFF
cdr3_nt: TGTGCCAGCAGCTTAGGGCAGAAGGTCCCTGAAGCTTTCTTT
v_call: TRBV7-9
d_call: NA
j_call: TRBJ1-1
clone_size: NA

cdr3_aa: CASTPLPVNYGYTF
cdr3_nt: TGCGCCAGCACCCCACTACCGGTAAACTATGGCTACACCTTC
v_call: TRBV4-1
d_call: NA
j_call: TRBJ1-2
clone_size: NA

cdr3_aa: CASSYSNRGLGEKLFF
cdr3_nt: TGTGCCAGCAGTTACTCAAACAGGGGTCTTGGGGAAAAACTGTTTTTT
v_call: TRBV6-5
d_call: TRBD1
j_call: TRBJ1-4
clone_size: NA

cdr3_aa: CAISWASIDEQFF
cdr3_nt: TGTGCCATCAGTTGGGCCTCGATCGATGAGCAGTTCTTC
v_call: TRBV10-3
d_call: NA
j_call: TRBJ2-1
clone_size: NA

cdr3_aa: CASSQTLEKLFF
cdr3_nt: TGTGCCAGCAGCCAAACGTTAGAAAAACTGTTTTTT
v_call: TRBV14
d_call: NA
j_call: TRBJ1-4
clone_size: once

cdr3_aa: CASSGDREGEPQHF
cdr3_nt: TGTGCCAGCAGTGGGGACAGGGAGGGCGAGCCCCAGCATTTT
v_call: TRBV2
d_call: TRBD1
j_call: TRBJ1-5
clone_size: NA

cdr3_aa: CASSQSPDRERNTGELFF
cdr3_nt: TGCGCCAGCAGCCAATCCCCGGACAGGGAACGGAACACCGGGGAGCTGTTTTTT
v_call: TRBV4-1
d_call: TRBD1
j_call: TRBJ2-2
clone_size: NA

cdr3_aa: CAISSTGGGREAFF
cdr3_nt: TGTGCCATCAGTTCCACAGGGGGCGGAAGAGAAGCTTTCTTT
v_call: TRBV10-3
d_call: TRBD1
j_call: TRBJ1-1
clone_size: NA

cdr3_aa: CAISRGTGGLVETQYF
cdr3_nt: TGTGCCATCAGCCGCGGGACAGGGGGCTTAGTAGAGACCCAGTACTTC
v_call: TRBV10-3
d_call: TRBD1
j_call: TRBJ2-5
clone_size: NA

cdr3_aa: CASKVLSGDNNEQFF
cdr3_nt: TGTGCCAGCAAAGTCTTAAGCGGGGACAACAATGAGCAGTTCTTC
v_call: TRBV6-1
d_call: NA
j_call: TRBJ2-1
clone_size: NA

cdr3_aa: CASRPPSAGGETQYF
cdr3_nt: TGTGCCAGCAGACCCCCTAGCGCGGGGGGAGAGACCCAGTACTTC
v_call: TRBV7-6
d_call: TRBD2
j_call: TRBJ2-5
clone_size: NA